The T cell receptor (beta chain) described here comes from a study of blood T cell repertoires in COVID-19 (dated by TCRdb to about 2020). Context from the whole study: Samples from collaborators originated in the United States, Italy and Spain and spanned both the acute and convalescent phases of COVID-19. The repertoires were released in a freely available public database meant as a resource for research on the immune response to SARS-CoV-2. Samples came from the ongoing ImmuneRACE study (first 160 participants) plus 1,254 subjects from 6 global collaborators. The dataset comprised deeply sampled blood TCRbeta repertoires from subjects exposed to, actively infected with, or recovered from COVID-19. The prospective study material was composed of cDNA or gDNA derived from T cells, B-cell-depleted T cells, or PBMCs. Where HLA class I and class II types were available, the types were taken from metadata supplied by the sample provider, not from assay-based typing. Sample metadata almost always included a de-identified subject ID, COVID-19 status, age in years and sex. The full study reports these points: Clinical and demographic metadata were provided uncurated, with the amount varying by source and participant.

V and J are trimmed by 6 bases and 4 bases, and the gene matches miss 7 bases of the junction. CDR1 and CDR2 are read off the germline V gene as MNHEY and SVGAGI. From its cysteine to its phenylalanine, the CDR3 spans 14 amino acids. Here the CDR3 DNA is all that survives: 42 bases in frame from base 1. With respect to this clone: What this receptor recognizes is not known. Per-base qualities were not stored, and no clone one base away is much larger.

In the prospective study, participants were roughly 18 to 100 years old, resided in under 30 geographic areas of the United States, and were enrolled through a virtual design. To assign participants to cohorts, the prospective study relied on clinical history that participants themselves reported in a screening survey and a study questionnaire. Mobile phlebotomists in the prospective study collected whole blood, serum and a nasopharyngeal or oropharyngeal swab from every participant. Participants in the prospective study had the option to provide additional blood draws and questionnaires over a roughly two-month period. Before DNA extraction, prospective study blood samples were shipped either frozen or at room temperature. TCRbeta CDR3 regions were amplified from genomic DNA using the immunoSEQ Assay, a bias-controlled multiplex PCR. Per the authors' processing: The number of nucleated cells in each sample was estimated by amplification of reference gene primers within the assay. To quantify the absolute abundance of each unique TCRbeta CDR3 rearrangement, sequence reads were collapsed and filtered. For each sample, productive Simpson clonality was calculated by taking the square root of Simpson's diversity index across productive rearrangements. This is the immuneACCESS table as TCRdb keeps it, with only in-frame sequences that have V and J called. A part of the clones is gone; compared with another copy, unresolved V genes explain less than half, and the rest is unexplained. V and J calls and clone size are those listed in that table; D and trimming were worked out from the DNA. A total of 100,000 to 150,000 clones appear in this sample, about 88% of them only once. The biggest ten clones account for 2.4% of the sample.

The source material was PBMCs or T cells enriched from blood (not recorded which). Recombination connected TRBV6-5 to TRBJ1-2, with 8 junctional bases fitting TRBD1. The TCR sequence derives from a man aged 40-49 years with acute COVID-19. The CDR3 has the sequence CASRPTDRGYGYTF. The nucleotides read TGTGCCAGCAGGCCTACCGACAGGGGCTATGGCTACACCTTC.